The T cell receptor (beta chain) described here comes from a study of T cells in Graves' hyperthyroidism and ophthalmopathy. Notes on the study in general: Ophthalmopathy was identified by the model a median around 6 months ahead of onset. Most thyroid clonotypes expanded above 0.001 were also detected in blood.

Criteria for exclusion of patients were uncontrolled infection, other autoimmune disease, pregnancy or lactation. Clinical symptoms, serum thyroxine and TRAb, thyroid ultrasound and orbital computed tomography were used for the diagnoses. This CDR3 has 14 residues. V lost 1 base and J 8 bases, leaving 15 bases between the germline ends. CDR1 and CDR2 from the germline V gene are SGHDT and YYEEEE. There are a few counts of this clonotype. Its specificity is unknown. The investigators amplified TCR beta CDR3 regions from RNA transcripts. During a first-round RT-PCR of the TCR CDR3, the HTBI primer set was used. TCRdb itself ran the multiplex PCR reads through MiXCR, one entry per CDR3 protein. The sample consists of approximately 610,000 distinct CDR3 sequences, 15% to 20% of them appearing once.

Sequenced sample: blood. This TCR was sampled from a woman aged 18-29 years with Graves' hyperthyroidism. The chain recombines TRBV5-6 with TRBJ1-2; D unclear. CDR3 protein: CASSLRKGQEGYTF. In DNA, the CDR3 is TGTGCCAGCAGCTTGCGGAAAGGGCAGGAAGGCTACACCTTC.